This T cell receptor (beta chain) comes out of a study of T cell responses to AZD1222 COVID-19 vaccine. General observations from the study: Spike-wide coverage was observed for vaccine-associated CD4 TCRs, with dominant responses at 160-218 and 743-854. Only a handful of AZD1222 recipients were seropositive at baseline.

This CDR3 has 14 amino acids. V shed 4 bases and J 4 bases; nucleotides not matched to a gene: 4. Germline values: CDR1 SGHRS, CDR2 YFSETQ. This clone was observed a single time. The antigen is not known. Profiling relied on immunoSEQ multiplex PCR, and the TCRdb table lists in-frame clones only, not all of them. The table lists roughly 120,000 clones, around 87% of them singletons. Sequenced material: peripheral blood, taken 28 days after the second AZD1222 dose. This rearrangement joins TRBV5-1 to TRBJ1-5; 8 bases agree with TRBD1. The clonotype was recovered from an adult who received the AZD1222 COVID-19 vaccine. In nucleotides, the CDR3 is TGCGCCAGCAGCACGGGGACAGGTAATCAGCCCCAGCATTTT. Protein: CASSTGTGNQPQHF.